This T cell receptor (beta chain) was profiled in a study of cytomegalovirus exposure and HLA in healthy donors. Overall study results and limits: The authors considered a cluster of highly shared sequence variants likely to be a sequencing artifact.

PCR involved 60 Vbeta and 13 Jbeta primers. Some clones are missing from TCRdb's copy, which holds only in-frame ones; the method was immunoSEQ multiplex PCR. The data contain about 190,000 clones, roughly 80% of them singletons. On this clone: Its antigen remains unknown.

This clonotype was obtained from a woman in her thirties in good health and CMV-seropositive. Material: PBMCs.

DNA for the CDR3: TGTGCCAGTAGTACCCCGGAGGCGGGGGGCACCGGGGAGCTGTTTTTT. This encodes CASSTPEAGGTGELFF. The chain is built from TRBV19 and TRBJ2-2; 8 positions agree with TRBD2. Looked up from germline, CDR1 is LNHDA and CDR2 is SQIVND (reference sequence). This CDR3 has 16 amino acids. Trimming at V came to 4 bases and at J to 4 bases, leaving 8 bases not matched to a gene.